The clone carrying this T cell receptor (beta chain) was recorded a few times. This record comes from a study of low-dose radiotherapy and immunotherapy resistance in tumors. Study-wide context: Every 2 weeks, cohort 1 got 0.5 Gy, reaching 6.5 Gy to the planning target volume. Every two weeks, cyclophosphamide 200 mg/m2 was infused one day before radiation plus immunotherapy. Treatment of Cohort 2 consisted of 1 Gy per fraction every two weeks, amounting to 13 Gy over 26 weeks.

TCRs underwent approximately 20 PCR cycles of amplification with a constant-region primer and V-primer adapter. TCRdb passed the reads through MiXCR, listing each CDR3 protein once. Here the sample spans about 47,000 distinct CDR3 sequences, 12% being singletons. This CDR3 has 15 amino acids. Looked up from germline, CDR1 is SNHLY and CDR2 is FYNNEI. Trimming at V came to 9 bases and at J to 0 bases, leaving 10 bases not matched to a gene. Time point in this sample: before trial treatment. Donors were given nivolumab, ipilimumab, aspirin, low-dose cyclophosphamide and low-dose radiotherapy. The specimen comprised PBMCs, sampled before treatment. This chain links TRBV2 with TRBJ1-1, with 7 positions matching TRBD1. This sequence originates from a female donor with ovarian cancer. CDR3 bases: TGTGCCAGTGCCCGCCAGGGACAGATGAACACTGAAGCTTTCTTT. This codes for CASARQGQMNTEAFF. Using reference TRBV2 and TRBJ1-1 for the parts outside the CDR3, the full variable domain is EPEVTQTPSHQVTQMGQEVILRCVPISNHLYFYWYRQILGQKVEFLVSFYNNEISEKSEIFDDQFSVERPDGSNFTLKIRSTKLEDSAMYFCASARQGQMNTEAFFGQGTRLTVV.